These 3 T cell receptor beta chains came from one sample sequenced in a study of vaccination and CD4 T cells after COVID-19. Their cognate antigens are unknown. Treatment in this sample: approximately 11-day PBMC culture with coronavirus spike peptide pools or control peptides (ViraFEST assay). CD4+ T lymphocytes from the unexposed donor were collected before the COVID-19 pandemic (2011-2018). The assay that was used to sequence DNA from cultured CD4+ T cells was the Oncomine TCR Beta short-read assay. A single record per CDR3 protein comes from TCRdb applying MiXCR to the PCR reads. This sample has under 9,500 distinct CDR3 sequences, with more than 40% found just once. Sequencing was performed on CD4+ T cells from blood, cultured in vitro. Source of these receptors: a human donor in good health.

This chain joins TRBV7-9 and TRBJ2-1; 8 positions match TRBD1. Germline assignment: CDR1 SEHNR and CDR2 FQNEAQ (reference sequence). V lost 4 bases and J lost 2; bases outside the gene matches: 4. This CDR3 region has 15 residues. The CDR3, as DNA: TGTGCCAGCAGCTCCGGACAGGGTACCTACAATGAGCAGTTCTTC. As protein: CASSSGQGTYNEQFF.

The V gene is TRBV7-2, the J gene TRBJ2-7; D is possibly TRBD1 (5 bases). Trimming took 5 bases from V and 6 from J, leaving 11 bases between them. CDR3 length equals 12 residues. CDR1 and CDR2 (germline): SGHTA, FQGNSA. This CDR3 is CASSDPGLEQYF. DNA for the CDR3: TGTGCCAGCAGCGACCCAGGGCTCGAGCAGTACTTC.

This rearrangement joins TRBV20-1 to TRBJ1-5; TRBD1 matches 7 bases. Germline-derived CDR1 and CDR2 are DFQATT and SNEGSKA (reference sequence). J lost 3 bases, V lost 3 bases, and 8 bases had no gene match. This CDR3 is built from 15 residues. Here the CDR3 reads CSARGPGQINQPQHF. The CDR3 DNA reads TGCAGTGCTAGGGGACCGGGACAGATCAATCAGCCCCAGCATTTT.